This T cell receptor (beta chain) was retrieved from a study of blood T cells in healthy people across ages. The CDR3 has 15 residues. The J segment lost 5 bases and the V segment lost 6 bases, leaving 11 bases of the junction unmatched. Germline V lookup: CDR1 DFQATT, CDR2 SNEGSKA (reference sequence). Using a J-beta primer mix together with a sample-barcoded 5' primer, a second PCR was run for about 7 to 12 cycles. Each CDR3 protein is one row after TCRdb ran MiXCR on the 5' RACE reads. The sample has about 1.8 million distinct CDR3 sequences; roughly 49% are singletons. This clonotype was observed a handful of times.

The sequence came from a woman between 40 and 50 years old in good health. The sample consisted of blood. V and J are TRBV20-1 and TRBJ2-3, with 10 nucleotides matching TRBD1. CDR3 in DNA: TGCAGTGCGACACCGGGACAGGGGTGGGTAGATACGCAGTATTTT. Encoded protein: CSATPGQGWVDTQYF.